A single sample gave rise to the 6 T cell receptor beta chains below, sequenced in a study of cytomegalovirus exposure and HLA in healthy donors. The PCR made use of 60 Vbeta and 13 Jbeta primers. The assay was immunoSEQ multiplex PCR, and TCRdb's table has in-frame clones only and misses some. The sample lists approximately 110,000 clones, 70% to 80% occurring once. The sequenced sample consisted of PBMCs. All receptors derive from a man in his forties or fifties in good health and CMV-seropositive.

The chain recombines TRBV5-1 with TRBJ2-7; TRBD2 might be the D (6 bases). Trimming stripped 6 bases from V and 0 bases from J, with 13 bases between. The CDR3 is 14 amino acids. Per the germline V gene, CDR1 is SGHRS and CDR2 is YFSETQ. This CDR3 reads CASTSSGDSYEQYF. CDR3 nucleotides: TGCGCCAGCACCTCGTCGGGGGACTCCTACGAGCAGTACTTC.

The rearrangement uses TRBV6-1 and TRBJ2-1, with a tentative D call TRBD1 (6 bases). The CDR3 consists of 14 residues. Between the trimmed V and J ends, which lost 7 bases and 7 bases, there was a span of 17 bases. Germline V gene lookup returns CDR1 MNHNS and CDR2 SASEGT. The CDR3: CASIRGSGGNEQFF. In DNA, the CDR3 is TGTGCCAGCATCAGGGGTTCGGGTGGGAATGAGCAGTTCTTC.

In its sample, this clone was seen once. The chain links TRBV10-2 to TRBJ2-7; perhaps TRBD2 as D (6 bases). V lost 6 bases, J lost 5 bases, and 14 bases lay in between. Germline CDR1 reads WSHSY; CDR2 reads SAAADI. The CDR3 consists of 13 residues. The CDR3 loop reads CASRGRRGNEQYF. As DNA, the CDR3 is TGCGCCAGCAGGGGCAGGAGGGGAAACGAGCAGTACTTC.

V and J are TRBV19 and TRBJ2-7; 10 nucleotides line up with TRBD2. The CDR3 covers 15 residues. J gave up 1 base and V 6 bases, and 6 bases lay outside the gene matches. Germline CDR1 and CDR2: LNHDA and SQIVND (reference sequence). The CDR3 is CASSHGLAASYEQYF. DNA of the CDR3: TGTGCCAGTAGCCACGGACTAGCGGCATCCTACGAGCAGTACTTC.

There are a few counts of this clone. The rearrangement joins TRBV7-9 to TRBJ2-1, with 10 bases identical to TRBD2. CDR3 size: 15 residues. The V gene end was trimmed by 1 base and the J gene end by 8 bases; junction bases not matched to a gene: 5. From germline, CDR1 is SEHNR and CDR2 FQNEAQ (reference sequence). CDR3 in DNA: TGTGCCAGCAGCTTAGAACTAGCGGGGACTTATGAGCAGTTCTTC. As protein: CASSLELAGTYEQFF.

In its sample, this clone was seen once. The genes are TRBV10-3 and TRBJ1-1; TRBD1 matches at 7 bases. Germline trimming cut 2 bases from V and 1 base from J; bases unmatched to any gene: 7. The CDR3 extends over 16 amino acids. Per the germline V gene, CDR1 is ENHRY and CDR2 is SYGVKD. The CDR3 DNA is TGTGCCATCAGTGAGCAACAGGGGAAAGGGAACACTGAAGCTTTCTTT. Encoded protein: CAISEQQGKGNTEAFF.